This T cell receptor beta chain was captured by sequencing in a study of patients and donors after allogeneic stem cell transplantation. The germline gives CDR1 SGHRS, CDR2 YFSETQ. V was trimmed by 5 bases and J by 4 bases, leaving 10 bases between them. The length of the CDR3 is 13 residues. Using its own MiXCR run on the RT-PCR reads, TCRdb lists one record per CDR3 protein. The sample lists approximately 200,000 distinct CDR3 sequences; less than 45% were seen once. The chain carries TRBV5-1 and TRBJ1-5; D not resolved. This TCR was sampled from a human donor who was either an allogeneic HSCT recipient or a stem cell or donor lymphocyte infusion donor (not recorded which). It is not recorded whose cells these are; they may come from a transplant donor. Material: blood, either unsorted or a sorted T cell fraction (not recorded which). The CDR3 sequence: CASSYDPNQPQHF. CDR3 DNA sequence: TGCGCCAGCAGTTATGACCCGAATCAGCCCCAGCATTTT. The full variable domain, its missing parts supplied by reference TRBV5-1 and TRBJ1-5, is KAGVTQTPRYLIKTRGQQVTLSCSPISGHRSVSWYQQTPGQGLQFLFEYFSETQRNKGNFPGRFSGRQFSNSRSEMNVSTLELGDSALYLCASSYDPNQPQHFGDGTRLSIL.